Presented here are 13 T cell receptor beta chains from one specimen sequenced in a study of cytomegalovirus exposure and HLA in healthy donors. Amplification used 60 Vbeta primers and 13 Jbeta primers. The table came from immunoSEQ multiplex PCR; TCRdb's copy has only in-frame clones and leaves some out. The sample yields tens of thousands of clones, over 60% seen once. Sequencing used PBMCs. The receptors were sampled from a man in his forties in good health and CMV-seronegative.

Only one count was recorded for this clone. The chain uses TRBV4-3 and TRBJ1-1, with a possible D match to TRBD1 (6 bases). V lost 2 bases and J lost 5, with 15 bases in between. The CDR3 runs 15 residues. Germline V gene data show CDR1 as LGHNA and CDR2 as YSLEER. The CDR3 loop is CASSQKRGALTEAFF. In nucleotides, the CDR3 is TGCGCCAGCAGCCAAAAGCGGGGGGCTTTGACTGAAGCTTTCTTT.

J is TRBJ1-1 and V is TRBV4-3, with 9 positions matching TRBD1. The length of the CDR3 is 16 residues. The trim removed 1 base at V and 3 bases at J, leaving 6 bases unmatched. Per germline, CDR1 LGHNA and CDR2 YSLEER. The CDR3 nucleotides read TGCGCCAGCAGCCAAGCAAAGACAGGGGGTTACACTGAAGCTTTCTTT. Translated: CASSQAKTGGYTEAFF.

V gene TRBV5-1 combines with J gene TRBJ2-3, with TRBD2 identical over 8 bases. CDR3 length equals 16 residues. Germline assignment: CDR1 SGHRS and CDR2 YFSETQ. Germline trimming cut 4 bases from V and 4 bases from J; bases unmatched to any gene: 11. The CDR3 DNA is TGCGCCAGCAGCCCCCGTCCTAGCGGGCTCGCAGATACGCAGTATTTT. Amino acid sequence: CASSPRPSGLADTQYF.

Written as DNA, the CDR3 is TGTGCCAGCAGCCGGGAGACTAGCGGGAGTAGCGAGCAGTACTTC. Translated, it gives CASSRETSGSSEQYF. The rearrangement links TRBV5-4 to TRBJ2-7; 12 nucleotides agree with TRBD2. Germline values: CDR1 SGHNT, CDR2 YYREEE (reference sequence). This CDR3 has 15 residues. V gave up 4 bases and J gave up 6 bases; unmatched junction bases: 8.

This chain links TRBV9 with TRBJ2-1; TRBD2 agrees at 9 bases. After removal of 1 base from V and 0 bases from J, the junction contained 2 bases not matched to a gene. CDR1 SGDLS and CDR2 YYNGEE come from the germline V gene. This CDR3 is built from 16 residues. The CDR3 DNA is TGTGCCAGCAGCGTACTAGCGGGAAGCTCCTACAATGAGCAGTTCTTC. Translated, it gives CASSVLAGSSYNEQFF.

This clone was recorded only once. This chain joins TRBV28 and TRBJ2-3, with TRBD2 identical over 10 bases. Looked up from germline, CDR1 is MDHEN and CDR2 is SYDVKM. V trimming: 5 bases; J trimming: 0 bases; junction bases outside the gene matches: 5. The CDR3 is 16 residues long. The CDR3 DNA sequence: TGTGCCAGCAGTGGGACTAGCGTCCTCAGCACAGATACGCAGTATTTT. Protein product: CASSGTSVLSTDTQYF. Using reference TRBV28 and TRBJ2-3 for the parts outside the CDR3, the full variable domain is DVKVTQSSRYLVKRTGEKVFLECVQDMDHENMFWYRQDPGLGLRLIYFSYDVKMKEKGDIPEGYSVSREKKERFSLILESASTNQTSMYLCASSGTSVLSTDTQYFGPGTRLTVL.

This clone was detected a few times. V and J are TRBV14 and TRBJ2-1; 7 bases are a match to TRBD2. Germline values: CDR1 SGHDN, CDR2 FVKESK. The ends lost 4 bases at V and 2 bases at J; junction bases unmatched: 11. The CDR3 sequence is 17 residues long. The CDR3 bases are TGTGCCAGCAGCCCGCGAACCCCTAGCGGCCCCTACAATGAGCAGTTCTTC. Its protein is CASSPRTPSGPYNEQFF. Filled out from reference TRBV14 and TRBJ2-1, the complete variable domain reads EAGVTQFPSHSVIEKGQTVTLRCDPISGHDNLYWYRRVMGKEIKFLLHFVKESKQDESGMPNNRFLAERTGGTYSTLKVQPAELEDSGVYFCASSPRTPSGPYNEQFFGPGTRLTVL.

The chain couples TRBV28 to TRBJ2-7; TRBD2 matches at 10 bases. Germline V lookup: CDR1 MDHEN, CDR2 SYDVKM. V lost 2 bases to trimming and J lost 3 bases; unmatched junction nucleotides: 7. This CDR3 contains 16 residues. As DNA, the CDR3 is TGTGCCAGCAGTTTAACCCAGACTAGCGGGTACTACGAGCAGTACTTC. Translated: CASSLTQTSGYYEQYF.

J is TRBJ2-3 and V is TRBV7-2; 8 bases are shared with TRBD2. The CDR3 covers 16 residues. CDR1 and CDR2 (germline): SGHTA, FQGNSA. Germline trimming cut 6 bases from V and 1 base from J; bases unmatched to any gene: 9. The CDR3 DNA follows: TGTGCCAGCAGGGGGGAGCGGGGGCGGGGCACAGATACGCAGTATTTT. As protein: CASRGERGRGTDTQYF.

The chain recombines TRBV27 with TRBJ1-4, with 7 positions matching TRBD1. The CDR3 length is 16 residues. V shed 6 bases, J shed 6 bases, and the junction held 13 bases outside the gene matches. From germline, CDR1 is MNHEY and CDR2 SMNVEV (reference sequence). The CDR3 sequence: CASSQSQGVGYEKLFF. The CDR3, as DNA: TGTGCCAGCAGCCAGTCTCAGGGGGTCGGGTATGAAAAACTGTTTTTT.

The chain joins TRBV7-3 to TRBJ2-3; D unresolved. The CDR3 has 13 amino acids. Trimming left V 3 bases short and J 2 bases short, with 6 bases between. The V gene's germline CDR1 is SGHTA and CDR2 FQGTGA. CDR3 sequence reads: CASSFTNTDTQYF. The DNA for the CDR3 is TGTGCCAGCAGCTTCACTAACACAGATACGCAGTATTTT.

J is TRBJ2-7 and V is TRBV27; D perhaps matches TRBD2 (5 bases). V lost 0 bases and J lost 3, with 15 bases in between. There are 16 residues in the CDR3. Per the germline V gene, CDR1 is MNHEY and CDR2 is SMNVEV (reference sequence). The CDR3, as DNA: TGTGCCAGCAGTTTATCCTTCGTGGGAGATAGCTACGAGCAGTACTTC. Translated, it gives CASSLSFVGDSYEQYF.

The chain is built from TRBV27 and TRBJ2-1, with D uncertain. CDR1 is MNHEY, CDR2 SMNVEV, per germline (reference sequence). V was shortened by 1 base and J by 8 bases, with 3 bases between the two germline ends. The CDR3 extends over 11 amino acids. The DNA of the CDR3 is TGTGCCAGCAGTTTATTAGATGAGCAGTTCTTC. Translated: CASSLLDEQFF.